Listed here are 28 T cell receptor beta chains from one sample, sequenced in a study of control samples from healthy donors and cancer patients. TCRdb's table, derived via immunoSEQ multiplex PCR, lists solely in-frame clones and lacks some. The table includes roughly 130,000 clones, more than 80% detected once. Sequencing was done on a sample of blood. These receptors all come from a man between 18 and 35 years old in good health.

The V gene is TRBV25-1, the J gene TRBJ2-1, with D maybe TRBD1 (6 bases). CDR1 MGHDK and CDR2 SYGVNS come from the germline V gene. Trimming took off 8 bases at V and 5 bases at J, with 13 bases between the two ends. The CDR3 loop spans 13 amino acids. The CDR3 sequence is CASDRGQNNEQFF. CDR3 sequence (DNA): TGTGCCAGCGACCGAGGACAGAACAATGAGCAGTTCTTC.

This sequence joins TRBV10-1 and TRBJ1-3, with no clear D. CDR1 and CDR2 (germline): WNHNN, SYGVQD (reference sequence). V was trimmed by 2 bases and J by 4 bases, leaving 9 bases between them. This CDR3 has 14 residues. The CDR3 DNA follows: TGCGCCAGCAGTGAGAGGGTGGACGGAAACACCATATATTTT. Amino acid sequence: CASSERVDGNTIYF.

V and J are TRBV5-1 and TRBJ1-1; D ambiguous. The CDR3 has 15 amino acids. The V end was cut by 0 bases, the J end by 1 base, with 10 bases between. Germline assignment: CDR1 SGHRS and CDR2 YFSETQ. CDR3 amino acids: CASSLESGANTEAFF. In DNA form, the CDR3 reads TGCGCCAGCAGCTTGGAATCAGGCGCGAACACTGAAGCTTTCTTT.

The gene calls are TRBV7-6 and TRBJ2-3; TRBD1 aligns across 7 bases. The V segment lost 5 bases and the J segment 2 bases; nucleotides outside the gene matches: 7. Germline V gene lookup returns CDR1 SGHVS and CDR2 FNYEAQ. This CDR3 has 15 amino acids. The CDR3, as DNA: TGTGCCAGCAGCATGATGACAGGGTTCACAGATACGCAGTATTTT. This translates into CASSMMTGFTDTQYF.

This clone was seen a single time. The chain recombines TRBV27 with TRBJ1-5; D uncertain. Germline CDR1 MNHEY, CDR2 SMNVEV (reference sequence). Trimming took 5 bases from V and 3 from J, leaving 8 bases between them. The CDR3 extends over 13 amino acids. CDR3 in amino acids: CASSRGYNQPQHF. The CDR3, as DNA: TGTGCCAGCAGTCGAGGCTACAATCAGCCCCAGCATTTT.

The chain employs TRBV9 and TRBJ2-1, with 7 bases aligning to TRBD2. The CDR3 extends over 16 amino acids. The germline V gene has CDR1 SGDLS and CDR2 YYNGEE. J lost 4 bases, V lost 1 base, and 8 bases had no gene match. The CDR3 region has the DNA TGTGCCAGCAGCGTACTAGGTCTAGCGGTATACAATGAGCAGTTCTTC. This translates into CASSVLGLAVYNEQFF. Together with reference TRBV9 and TRBJ2-1, the CDR3 gives the full variable domain: DSGVTQTPKHLITATGQRVTLRCSPRSGDLSVYWYQQSLDQGLQFLIQYYNGEERAKGNILERFSAQQFPDLHSELNLSSLELGDSALYFCASSVLGLAVYNEQFFGPGTRLTVL.

CDR3 sequence: CASSLTSGGYEQYV. DNA of the CDR3: TGCGCCAGCAGCTTGACCAGCGGGGGGTACGAGCAGTACGTC. The rearrangement joins TRBV5-1 to TRBJ2-7; 9 bases agree with TRBD2. Germline V gives CDR1 SGHRS, CDR2 YFSETQ. After removal of 1 base from V and 4 bases from J, the junction contained 3 bases not matched to a gene. The CDR3 contains 14 residues.

V gene TRBV27 combines with J gene TRBJ2-7; 9 bases fit TRBD1. Germline V gives CDR1 MNHEY, CDR2 SMNVEV (reference sequence). The J segment lost 3 bases and the V segment lost 6 bases, leaving 3 bases of the junction unmatched. This CDR3 is 13 amino acids long. The CDR3 nucleotides read TGTGCCAGCAGCCGGGACAGGGACTACGAGCAGTACTTC. Translated: CASSRDRDYEQYF.

CDR3 residues: CASSQVYVETQYF. The CDR3 DNA reads as TGCGCCAGCAGCCAAGTCTATGTAGAGACCCAGTACTTC. The chain joins TRBV4-1 to TRBJ2-5; D not resolved. This CDR3 contains 13 residues. Trimming took 1 base from V and 4 from J, leaving 7 bases between them. Germline CDR1 is MGHRA and CDR2 is YSYEKL.

The chain has TRBV2 and TRBJ2-3, with D possibly being TRBD2 (5 bases). V shed 6 bases and J shed 0 bases, with 10 bases lying between them. CDR1 and CDR2 (germline): SNHLY, FYNNEI. The CDR3 totals 14 residues. The CDR3 DNA follows: TGTGCCAGCAGAGCTGGCGGGAGCACAGATACGCAGTATTTT. Encoded protein: CASRAGGSTDTQYF.

This chain links TRBV9 with TRBJ2-3, with D possibly TRBD2 on 5 matching bases. The CDR3 is 15 amino acids. V lost 4 bases and J 2 bases, leaving 14 bases between the germline ends. Germline CDR1 is SGDLS and CDR2 is YYNGEE. This CDR3 reads CASSLWGEDTDTQYF. CDR3 DNA sequence: TGTGCCAGCAGCCTCTGGGGAGAGGACACAGATACGCAGTATTTT.

CDR3 amino acids: CASSPQHRGGYNEQFF. CDR3 bases: TGTGCCAGCAGCCCTCAGCACAGGGGCGGATACAATGAGCAGTTCTTC. J is TRBJ2-1 and V is TRBV3-1 (or the pseudogene TRBV3-2); 7 nucleotides agree with TRBD1. The germline V gene encodes CDR1 LGHDT and CDR2 YNNKEL (reference sequence). Trimming cost V 4 bases and J 4 bases; bases outside gene matches: 10. The CDR3 has 16 amino acids.

This CDR3 reads CASSTADRDTGELFF. CDR3 bases: TGTGCCAGCAGTACAGCAGACAGGGACACCGGGGAGCTGTTTTTT. The chain combines TRBV28 with TRBJ2-2; 7 bases are a match to TRBD1. With 5 bases clipped from V and 3 bases from J, the junction kept 6 bases outside the gene matches. Germline V lookup: CDR1 MDHEN, CDR2 SYDVKM. This CDR3 comprises 15 residues.

This clone appeared once. The genes are TRBV27 and TRBJ2-3; D may be TRBD2 (5 bases). V was shortened by 5 bases and J by 6 bases, with 18 bases between the two germline ends. The germline V gene has CDR1 MNHEY and CDR2 SMNVEV (reference sequence). The CDR3 consists of 15 residues. CDR3 sequence reads: CASSNFAGFSDTQYF. The CDR3 coding sequence is TGTGCCAGCAGTAATTTCGCGGGCTTTTCGGATACGCAGTATTTT.

V usage is TRBV5-4 and J usage is TRBJ2-7, with 10 bases identical to TRBD2. Germline CDR1 SGHNT, CDR2 YYREEE (reference sequence). This CDR3 region has 14 residues. Trimming cost V 3 bases and J 6 bases; bases outside gene matches: 6. The CDR3 nucleotides are TGTGCCAGCAGCTCTAGCGGGGGAGTTCTCGAGCAGTACTTC. It codes for CASSSSGGVLEQYF.

The rearrangement joins TRBV11-1 to TRBJ2-1, with 9 bases that match TRBD1. Germline-derived CDR1 and CDR2 are SGHAT and FQDESV (reference sequence). V dropped 6 bases and J dropped 10; count of bases not matched to a gene: 16. This CDR3 region has 16 residues. The CDR3 region is CASRSSRDRAPWEQFF. CDR3 nucleotide sequence: TGTGCCAGCAGGTCCAGCCGGGACAGGGCCCCTTGGGAGCAGTTCTTC.

The rearrangement links TRBV7-9 to TRBJ2-6; no clear D. This CDR3 region has 13 residues. The ends were cut back, 5 bases at V and 4 bases at J, with 6 bases in the middle. CDR1 and CDR2 (germline): SEHNR, FQNEAQ (reference sequence). The CDR3 sequence: CASSPPGANVLTF. The CDR3 nucleotides are TGTGCCAGCAGCCCCCCAGGGGCCAACGTCCTGACTTTC.

This clone was picked up one time. The chain combines TRBV11-3 with TRBJ2-6, with TRBD2 matching over 8 bases. Germline V gene data show CDR1 as SGHNT and CDR2 as YENEEA. J was trimmed by 0 bases and V by 3 bases; bases with no gene match: 4. The length of the CDR3 is 17 residues. The DNA of the CDR3 is TGTGCCAGCAGCTTTACTAGCGGAGCCTCTGGGGCCAACGTCCTGACTTTC. Translation: CASSFTSGASGANVLTF.

The V gene is TRBV6-6, the J gene TRBJ2-1, with D perhaps matching TRBD2 (6 bases). CDR1 is MNHNY and CDR2 is SVGAGI in the germline V gene (reference sequence). V lost 2 bases, J lost 5 bases, and 13 bases lay in between. The CDR3 extends over 15 amino acids. In DNA, the CDR3 is TGTGCCAGCAGTTACGGTCCGGACTATCACAATGAGCAGTTCTTC. Translating gives CASSYGPDYHNEQFF.

The chain couples TRBV24-1 to TRBJ2-2, with D unclear. Trimming left V 9 bases short and J 7 bases short, with 17 bases between. The CDR3 length is 14 residues. Germline CDR1 and CDR2: KGHDR and SFDVKD. CDR3 coding DNA: TGTGCCACCGGCAAGGGTGGGTTTGGCGGGGAGCTGTTTTTT. This gives the protein CATGKGGFGGELFF.

The chain joins TRBV27 to TRBJ2-6; the D call may be TRBD1 or TRBD2 (5 bases each). The CDR3 is made up of 19 amino acids. Germline lookup yields CDR1 MNHEY and CDR2 SMNVEV (reference sequence). V gave up 0 bases and J gave up 3 bases, with 18 bases separating them. The CDR3 reads CASSLSGALEFYGANVLTF. The DNA for the CDR3 is TGTGCCAGCAGTTTATCCGGGGCCCTGGAGTTTTATGGGGCCAACGTCCTGACTTTC.

This chain uses TRBV2 with TRBJ2-5; TRBD2 agrees at 8 bases. CDR1 is SNHLY and CDR2 is FYNNEI in the germline V gene. V gave up 8 bases and J gave up 2 bases; unmatched junction bases: 7. The CDR3 sequence is 14 residues long. For the CDR3, the DNA is TGTGCCAGCCGCGGCGGGGGGAAACAAGAGACCCAGTACTTC. Encoded protein: CASRGGGKQETQYF.

This clone was counted a single time. The chain is built from TRBV24-1 and TRBJ2-1; D possibly corresponds to TRBD1 (5 bases). CDR3 size: 12 residues. Trimming stripped 0 bases from V and 14 bases from J, with 10 bases between. In germline, CDR1 is KGHDR, CDR2 SFDVKD. The CDR3 DNA reads TGTGCCACCAGTGATTTGGGACATGGGAAGTTCTTC. This sequence encodes CATSDLGHGKFF.

CDR3 bases: TGTGCCAGCAGCTTAGTGAAGGACAGGAACACTGAAGCTTTCTTT. It codes for CASSLVKDRNTEAFF. The V call is TRBV7-9, the J call TRBJ1-1; TRBD1 might be the D (6 bases). V dropped 1 base and J dropped 1 base, with 10 bases sitting between them. The germline V gene encodes CDR1 SEHNR and CDR2 FQNEAQ (reference sequence). The CDR3 spans 15 residues.

This rearrangement joins TRBV5-3 to TRBJ1-1; 9 bases fit TRBD1. TRBV5-3 is an ORF, and what it does is uncertain. V was clipped by 0 bases and J by 3 bases; unmatched bases: 3. The CDR3 sequence is 15 residues long. The CDR3 is CARSLVDRGDTEAFF. CDR3 bases: TGTGCCAGAAGCTTGGTGGACAGGGGTGACACTGAAGCTTTCTTT.

J is TRBJ2-3 and V is TRBV7-2; TRBD2 is a possible D gene (6 bases). CDR3 size: 14 residues. V was cut by 4 bases and J by 3 bases, with 11 bases left in between. Germline lookup yields CDR1 SGHTA and CDR2 FQGNSA. In DNA, the CDR3 is TGTGCCAGCAGCTACGGGACTTCTACAGATACGCAGTATTTT. Protein product: CASSYGTSTDTQYF.

This chain links TRBV11-3 with TRBJ1-4; 9 nucleotides match TRBD1. The CDR3 is 17 residues long. J lost 0 bases, V lost 4 bases, and 6 bases had no gene match. Germline values: CDR1 SGHNT, CDR2 YENEEA. The CDR3: CASSSGTGLTTNEKLFF. Written as DNA, the CDR3 is TGTGCCAGCAGCTCTGGGACAGGGCTCACAACTAATGAAAAACTGTTTTTT.

DNA of the CDR3: TGTGCCAGTACCTCGACAGGGCGGGATCAGCCCCAGCATTTT. It is translated as CASTSTGRDQPQHF. The J gene is TRBJ1-5, the V gene TRBV19; 7 bases agree with TRBD1. Germline V gives CDR1 LNHDA, CDR2 SQIVND (reference sequence). The V and J ends lost 7 bases and 5 bases, in that order; junction bases with no gene match: 8. This CDR3 region has 14 residues.